One sample yielded the 20 T cell receptor beta chains listed below, sequenced in a study of early T cells in non-severe SARS-CoV-2 infection. Using its own MiXCR run on the 5' RACE reads, TCRdb lists one record per CDR3 protein. Counted here are about 92,000 distinct CDR3 sequences, roughly 17% occurring once; the ten biggest clones make up over 0.95%. Sequenced material: whole blood. The source of these receptors is an adult who was a healthcare worker with PCR-confirmed SARS-CoV-2 infection or an uninfected control (not recorded which).

The genes are TRBV10-2 and TRBJ2-7; D gene unclear. V lost 4 bases and J 7 bases, leaving 8 bases between the germline ends. This CDR3 has 11 residues. CDR1 and CDR2 from the germline V gene are WSHSY and SAAADI. CDR3 coding DNA: TGCGCCAGCAGTGTTGCGAGTGAGCAGTACTTC. Protein product: CASSVASEQYF.

This clonotype appeared many times. The chain carries TRBV27 and TRBJ1-5; 10 bases fit TRBD1. The CDR3 is 16 residues long. Germline V CDR1 and CDR2: MNHEY, SMNVEV (reference sequence). V was pared by 6 bases and J by 2 bases, with 7 bases of the junction left unmatched. The CDR3 here is CASRGGTGVRNQPQHF. In DNA form, the CDR3 reads TGTGCCAGCAGGGGGGGGACAGGGGTACGCAATCAGCCCCAGCATTTT.

In its sample, this clonotype was seen many times. The chain combines TRBV29-1 with TRBJ2-3, with D hard to call. The CDR3 sequence is 11 residues long. The ends were cut back, 8 bases at V and 8 bases at J, with 14 bases in the middle. CDR1 SQVTM and CDR2 ANQGSEA come from the germline V gene. The CDR3 reads CSSGSESTQYF. The CDR3 coding sequence is TGCAGCTCAGGTTCGGAGTCTACGCAGTATTTT.

The rearrangement links TRBV7-9 to TRBJ2-3; TRBD1 matches 8 bases. The length of the CDR3 is 15 residues. In germline, CDR1 is SEHNR, CDR2 FQNEAQ (reference sequence). Trimming at V came to 2 bases and at J to 5 bases, leaving 6 bases not matched to a gene. The CDR3 spells CASSLSWTGRDTQYF. CDR3 bases: TGTGCCAGCAGCTTAAGTTGGACAGGGAGAGATACGCAGTATTTT. The full variable domain, in which reference TRBV7-9 and TRBJ2-3 provide the parts outside the CDR3, is DTGVSQNPRHKITKRGQNVTFRCDPISEHNRLYWYRQTLGQGPEFLTYFQNEAQLEKSRLLSDRFSAERPKGSFSTLEIQRTEQGDSAMYLCASSLSWTGRDTQYFGPGTRLTVL.

This clonotype came up a few times. The chain is built from TRBV2 and TRBJ2-6; D is undetermined. The ends were cut back, 6 bases at V and 0 bases at J, with 15 bases in the middle. The CDR3 is 17 amino acids. CDR1 is SNHLY, CDR2 FYNNEI, per germline. In nucleotides, the CDR3 is TGTGCCAGCAGACGCAGTACCAGACTCTCTGGGGCCAACGTCCTGACTTTC. Translating gives CASRRSTRLSGANVLTF. Filled out from reference TRBV2 and TRBJ2-6, the complete variable domain reads EPEVTQTPSHQVTQMGQEVILRCVPISNHLYFYWYRQILGQKVEFLVSFYNNEISEKSEIFDDQFSVERPDGSNFTLKIRSTKLEDSAMYFCASRRSTRLSGANVLTFGAGSRLTVL.

This clonotype was counted between two and nine times. V usage is TRBV3-1 and J usage is TRBJ2-1; tentatively, D is TRBD2 (5 bases). Trimming shortened V by 1 base and J by 4 bases, and 14 bases separated the two germline ends. The CDR3 extends over 16 amino acids. Per the germline V gene, CDR1 is LGHDT and CDR2 is YNNKEL (reference sequence). CDR3 sequence (DNA): TGTGCCAGCAGCCAAGTCTCCGGGGAAAGATACAATGAGCAGTTCTTC. Encoded protein: CASSQVSGERYNEQFF.

The table lists this clonotype with many counts. The genes are TRBV20-1 and TRBJ1-4; no clear D. The V gene lost 0 bases and the J gene lost 6 bases, with 11 bases spanning the gap. This CDR3 is built from 14 residues. Germline-derived CDR1 and CDR2 are DFQATT and SNEGSKA (reference sequence). The CDR3 loop is CSARDKNRYEKLFF. The CDR3 bases are TGCAGTGCTAGAGATAAGAACAGATATGAAAAACTGTTTTTT.

This clonotype was found a few times. The chain links TRBV6-6 to TRBJ2-1; no clear D gene. V was clipped by 7 bases and J by 6 bases, with 16 bases between them. This CDR3 has 14 amino acids. CDR1 and CDR2 (germline): MNHNY, SVGAGI (reference sequence). CDR3 bases: TGTGCCAGCACCTTCCTGACTCCGACCAATGAGCAGTTCTTC. This codes for CASTFLTPTNEQFF.

This chain connects TRBV6-6 to TRBJ1-1; D unresolved. This CDR3 has 11 residues. V lost 8 bases and J 1 base, leaving 5 bases between the germline ends. Germline CDR1 is MNHNY and CDR2 is SVGAGI (reference sequence). CDR3 protein: CASSANTEAFF. Here the CDR3 DNA reads TGTGCCAGCTCGGCGAACACTGAAGCTTTCTTT.

This clonotype was seen a handful of times. The chain joins TRBV20-1 to TRBJ1-6; D remains unclear. Germline values: CDR1 DFQATT, CDR2 SNEGSKA (reference sequence). V was cut by 3 bases and J by 6 bases, with 9 bases left in between. The CDR3 is made up of 13 amino acids. DNA of the CDR3: TGCAGTGCTAGGAGCAGGTTTAATTCACCCCTCCACTTT. It specifies CSARSRFNSPLHF.

This clonotype occurred a few times. This sequence joins TRBV7-6 and TRBJ1-6, with unresolved D. CDR1 is SGHVS, CDR2 FNYEAQ, per germline. The CDR3 totals 12 residues. V was clipped by 4 bases and J by 4 bases, with 2 bases between them. The CDR3 sequence is CASSSYNSPLHF. The CDR3, as DNA: TGTGCCAGCAGCTCGTATAATTCACCCCTCCACTTT.

There are a few counts of this clonotype. The rearrangement joins TRBV6-2 or TRBV6-3 to TRBJ2-7; TRBD2 is a possible D gene (5 bases). In germline, CDR1 is MNHEY, CDR2 SVGEGT. Trimming shortened V by 0 bases and J by 7 bases, and 13 bases separated the two germline ends. The CDR3 has 14 amino acids. The CDR3 loop is CASSYSETTREQYF. The CDR3 DNA is TGTGCCAGCAGTTACTCTGAGACTACCCGGGAGCAGTACTTC.

This rearrangement joins TRBV20-1 to TRBJ2-7, with D tentatively TRBD1 (5 bases). CDR1 is DFQATT and CDR2 is SNEGSKA in the germline V gene (reference sequence). This CDR3 has 15 amino acids. V was clipped by 0 bases and J by 0 bases, with 12 bases between them. In nucleotides, the CDR3 is TGCAGTGCTAGAGATTTGACAGATCTCTCCTACGAGCAGTACTTC. Translation: CSARDLTDLSYEQYF.

This clonotype was counted only a few times. The V and J genes are TRBV7-2 and TRBJ1-2, with D hard to call. Germline V gene lookup returns CDR1 SGHTA and CDR2 FQGNSA. CDR3 size: 14 residues. V was cut by 5 bases and J by 1 base, with 11 bases left in between. The CDR3 loop reads CASSPIGDNYGYTF. The CDR3 region has the DNA TGTGCCAGCAGCCCGATTGGGGATAACTATGGCTACACCTTC.

The chain is built from TRBV29-1 and TRBJ1-2; D gene ambiguous. Trimming left V 6 bases short and J 6 bases short, with 11 bases between. Germline loops: CDR1 SQVTM, CDR2 ANQGSEA. The CDR3 has 11 residues. In nucleotides, the CDR3 is TGCAGCGTGGGGATGTCGAATGGCTACACCTTC. Protein product: CSVGMSNGYTF.

This clonotype was detected a few times. This chain links TRBV5-1 with TRBJ2-7; 10 bases fit TRBD2. The CDR3 loop spans 15 amino acids. Germline V lookup: CDR1 SGHRS, CDR2 YFSETQ. V trimming: 1 base; J trimming: 4 bases; junction bases outside the gene matches: 5. The CDR3 DNA is TGCGCCAGCAGCTTGAACAGCGGGGGGGCTTACGAGCAGTACTTC. Amino acids: CASSLNSGGAYEQYF.

In its sample, this clonotype was seen many times. V gene TRBV2 combines with J gene TRBJ1-2, with D maybe TRBD1 (6 bases). The germline CDR1 and CDR2 sequences are SNHLY and FYNNEI. This CDR3 is 12 amino acids long. Trimming cost V 3 bases and J 7 bases, with 9 bases left between them. The CDR3 is CASSEGASGYTF. The CDR3 nucleotides are TGTGCCAGCAGTGAGGGGGCAAGTGGCTACACCTTC. Variable domain in full (rest from reference TRBV2 and TRBJ1-2): EPEVTQTPSHQVTQMGQEVILRCVPISNHLYFYWYRQILGQKVEFLVSFYNNEISEKSEIFDDQFSVERPDGSNFTLKIRSTKLEDSAMYFCASSEGASGYTFGSGTRLTVV.

V is TRBV11-2 and J is TRBJ2-7; tentative D call: TRBD2 (6 bases). This CDR3 contains 15 residues. The germline V gene has CDR1 SGHAT and CDR2 FQNNGV. V was clipped by 5 bases and J by 4 bases, with 18 bases between them. The CDR3 is CASSVGGAGLYEQYF. The DNA of the CDR3 is TGTGCCAGCAGCGTAGGAGGGGCAGGGCTATACGAGCAGTACTTC.

The V and J genes are TRBV6-1 and TRBJ2-7; tentatively, D is TRBD1 or TRBD2 (5 bases each). Deletions cut 2 bases from V and 5 bases from J, with 10 bases between. Per the germline V gene, CDR1 is MNHNS and CDR2 is SASEGT. The CDR3 is made up of 13 amino acids. CDR3 protein: CASSERDVDEQYF. As DNA, the CDR3 is TGTGCCAGCAGTGAAAGGGACGTCGACGAGCAGTACTTC.

The CDR3 DNA follows: TGTGCCAGCAGCCCACAGGATAACTATGGCTACACCTTC. It is translated as CASSPQDNYGYTF. J is TRBJ1-2 and V is TRBV9; perhaps TRBD1 as D (5 bases). Germline loops: CDR1 SGDLS, CDR2 YYNGEE. V lost 4 bases, J lost 1 base, and 8 bases lay in between. The CDR3 totals 13 residues. Full variable domain (remainder filled in from reference TRBV9 and TRBJ1-2): DSGVTQTPKHLITATGQRVTLRCSPRSGDLSVYWYQQSLDQGLQFLIQYYNGEERAKGNILERFSAQQFPDLHSELNLSSLELGDSALYFCASSPQDNYGYTFGSGTRLTVV.